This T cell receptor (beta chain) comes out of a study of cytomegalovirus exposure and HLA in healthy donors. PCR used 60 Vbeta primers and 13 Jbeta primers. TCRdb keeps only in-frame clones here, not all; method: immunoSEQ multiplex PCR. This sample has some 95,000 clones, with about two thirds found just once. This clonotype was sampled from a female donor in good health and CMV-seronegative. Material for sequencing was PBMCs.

The CDR3 is CASSSKSSGRDEQYF. CDR3 nucleotides: TGTGCCAGCAGCTCAAAATCTAGCGGGAGGGACGAGCAGTACTTC. The chain is built from TRBV7-3 and TRBJ2-7; 12 nucleotides align to TRBD2. The CDR3 contains 15 residues. CDR1 and CDR2 (germline): SGHTA, FQGTGA. The V gene end was trimmed by 4 bases and the J gene end by 5 bases; junction bases not matched to a gene: 6.